The 18 T cell receptor beta chains given below trace back to one sample, sequenced in a study of shared clonotypes between healthy human individuals. CD8 cells classed as naive were CD45RO-negative and positively selected for CCR7, excluding terminally differentiated effector memory CD45RA+ cells. Measured with immunoSEQ multiplex PCR; TCRdb has only the in-frame clones, and not every one. The sample has about 2,100,000 clones, 90% to 95% seen once. The sample comprised naive CD8+ T cells from PBMCs. The source is a man younger than 30 in good health. Some clones in this sample may be carry-over from other donors' samples.

The chain uses TRBV5-1 and TRBJ2-3; no definite D call. V was shortened by 4 bases and J by 5 bases, with 14 bases between the two germline ends. Germline V lookup: CDR1 SGHRS, CDR2 YFSETQ. CDR3 length: 14 residues. The CDR3 sequence is CASSMEPLGDTQYF. As DNA, the CDR3 is TGCGCCAGCAGCATGGAACCCCTGGGAGATACGCAGTATTTT. The whole variable domain, filled in from reference TRBV5-1 and TRBJ2-3, reads KAGVTQTPRYLIKTRGQQVTLSCSPISGHRSVSWYQQTPGQGLQFLFEYFSETQRNKGNFPGRFSGRQFSNSRSEMNVSTLELGDSALYLCASSMEPLGDTQYFGPGTRLTVL.

This clone has just a few counts. V usage is TRBV7-9 and J usage is TRBJ1-1; TRBD1 matches 7 bases. CDR1 SEHNR and CDR2 FQNEAQ come from the germline V gene (reference sequence). The J segment lost 6 bases and the V segment lost 4 bases, leaving 8 bases of the junction unmatched. The CDR3 loop spans 14 amino acids. Here the CDR3 DNA reads TGTGCCAGCAGCTCCACCCGACAGGGCTCTGAAGCTTTCTTT. Translation: CASSSTRQGSEAFF. Drawing the rest from reference TRBV7-9 and TRBJ1-1, the complete variable domain is DTGVSQNPRHKITKRGQNVTFRCDPISEHNRLYWYRQTLGQGPEFLTYFQNEAQLEKSRLLSDRFSAERPKGSFSTLEIQRTEQGDSAMYLCASSSTRQGSEAFFGQGTRLTVV.

This clone was picked up one time. The chain carries TRBV11-2 and TRBJ2-1; either TRBD1 or TRBD2 may supply D (5 bases each). The CDR3 runs to 17 residues. Per germline, CDR1 SGHAT and CDR2 FQNNGV. The V end lost 5 bases, the J end lost 1 base, and 18 bases lay between the germline ends. CDR3: CASSPRLGEGSYNEQFF. In nucleotides, the CDR3 is TGTGCCAGCAGCCCCCGGCTGGGAGAGGGGTCCTACAATGAGCAGTTCTTC.

This clone was seen a few times. The junction departs from the called germline gene at one end, perhaps through a read error. The rearrangement links TRBV4-2 to TRBJ1-1; D unresolved. CDR1 and CDR2 from the germline V gene are LGHNA and YNFKEQ. This CDR3 comprises 15 residues. The CDR3 nucleotides read TGTGCCAGCAGCGAAGAGAGCGGAGTGAACACTGAAGCTTTCTTT. Residues: CASSEESGVNTEAFF.

The chain carries TRBV11-2 and TRBJ1-1, with TRBD1 identical over 8 bases. The germline gives CDR1 SGHAT, CDR2 FQNNGV. CDR3 length: 15 residues. The junction had 5 bases not matched to a gene; V was cut back by 1 base and J by 4 bases. CDR3 nucleotides: TGTGCCAGCAGCTTAGGCGCAGGGGGCGTCACTGAAGCTTTCTTT. Translating gives CASSLGAGGVTEAFF. The entire variable domain, with the rest obtained from reference TRBV11-2 and TRBJ1-1, is as follows: EAGVAQSPRYKIIEKRQSVAFWCNPISGHATLYWYQQILGQGPKLLIQFQNNGVVDDSQLPKDRFSAERLKGVDSTLKIQPAKLEDSAVYLCASSLGAGGVTEAFFGQGTRLTVV.

This sequence joins TRBV7-9 and TRBJ2-7, with a tentative D call TRBD2 (5 bases). The germline V gene has CDR1 SEHNR and CDR2 FQNEAQ (reference sequence). The CDR3 is made up of 13 amino acids. V dropped 7 bases and J dropped 2 bases, with 12 bases sitting between them. CDR3 coding DNA: TGTGCCAGCAAACCGACGGGAACCTACGAGCAGTACTTC. Translated, it gives CASKPTGTYEQYF. Variable domain in full (rest from reference TRBV7-9 and TRBJ2-7): DTGVSQNPRHKITKRGQNVTFRCDPISEHNRLYWYRQTLGQGPEFLTYFQNEAQLEKSRLLSDRFSAERPKGSFSTLEIQRTEQGDSAMYLCASKPTGTYEQYFGPGTRLTVT.

V is TRBV10-3 and J is TRBJ2-2; 7 bases are a match to TRBD1. Germline CDR1 reads ENHRY; CDR2 reads SYGVKD. The CDR3 sequence is 16 residues long. J lost 2 bases, V lost 6 bases, and 9 bases had no gene match. The CDR3 region has the DNA TGTGCCATCAGGAAGTTGACAGGGCCTAACACCGGGGAGCTGTTTTTT. The encoded protein is CAIRKLTGPNTGELFF.

J is TRBJ2-7 and V is TRBV19, with TRBD1 identical over 7 bases. The CDR3 spans 14 residues. J lost 3 bases, V lost 4 bases, and 6 bases had no gene match. The germline V gene encodes CDR1 LNHDA and CDR2 SQIVND (reference sequence). CDR3: CASSKGTAFYEQYF. CDR3 DNA sequence: TGTGCCAGTAGTAAGGGGACAGCCTTCTACGAGCAGTACTTC.

This chain joins TRBV9 and TRBJ2-1; D not certain. Germline CDR1 reads SGDLS; CDR2 reads YYNGEE. Trimming pared 0 bases from V and 7 bases from J, leaving 8 bases between. This CDR3 has 13 amino acids. CDR3 residues: CASSVGVRNEQFF. In DNA, the CDR3 is TGTGCCAGCAGCGTAGGGGTTAGGAATGAGCAGTTCTTC.

This clone occurred a few times. The V and J genes are TRBV6-1 and TRBJ1-1; 9 bases are shared with TRBD1. Germline V gene sequence: CDR1 MNHNS, CDR2 SASEGT. The CDR3 loop spans 15 amino acids. The V gene end was trimmed by 7 bases and the J gene end by 2 bases; junction bases not matched to a gene: 8. CDR3 DNA: TGTGCCAGCATCCGGACAGGGGCTTTAAACACTGAAGCTTTCTTT. Its protein is CASIRTGALNTEAFF.

The gene calls are TRBV5-4 and TRBJ2-1; tentatively, D is TRBD1 or TRBD2 (5 bases each). V dropped 3 bases and J dropped 1 base, with 17 bases sitting between them. The CDR3 is 17 residues long. CDR1 and CDR2 from the germline V gene are SGHNT and YYREEE (reference sequence). The CDR3 DNA is TGTGCCAGCAGCTCGGACGCTGAGGGGTGGTCCTACAATGAGCAGTTCTTC. Its protein product is CASSSDAEGWSYNEQFF.

V gene TRBV27 combines with J gene TRBJ1-5; D unclear. The germline gives CDR1 MNHEY, CDR2 SMNVEV (reference sequence). The V and J ends lost 3 bases and 7 bases respectively, with 10 bases between them. This CDR3 region has 13 residues. The CDR3 region has the DNA TGTGCCAGCAGTTTCGCGGGGTTCCAGCCCCAGCATTTT. It specifies CASSFAGFQPQHF.

This chain connects TRBV4-3 to TRBJ2-7; 7 positions match TRBD2. CDR3 length: 15 residues. Germline lookup yields CDR1 LGHNA and CDR2 YSLEER. V shed 0 bases and J 3 bases; nucleotides not matched to a gene: 5. The CDR3 DNA follows: TGCGCCAGCAGCCAAGATTTGGGACTACACTACGAGCAGTACTTC. Amino acid sequence: CASSQDLGLHYEQYF.

The chain links TRBV12-2 to TRBJ2-3; the table's D gene call, TRBD2, was not cross checked with the DNA. TRBV12-2 is noted as a pseudogene. CDR3 size: 14 residues. CDR3 amino acids: CASRLPLALDTQYF. In nucleotides, the CDR3 is TGTGCAAGTCGCTTACCCCTAGCATTGGATACGCAGTATTTT.

Only one count was recorded for this clone. The rearrangement joins TRBV19 to TRBJ2-1; TRBD1 agrees at 9 bases. This CDR3 is built from 15 residues. CDR1 is LNHDA and CDR2 is SQIVND in the germline V gene (reference sequence). After removal of 3 bases from V and 8 bases from J, the junction contained 8 bases not matched to a gene. CDR3 protein: CASSIWGTGKDEQFF. CDR3 DNA: TGTGCCAGTAGTATCTGGGGGACAGGGAAAGATGAGCAGTTCTTC. The full variable domain, its missing parts supplied by reference TRBV19 and TRBJ2-1, is DGGITQSPKYLFRKEGQNVTLSCEQNLNHDAMYWYRQDPGQGLRLIYYSQIVNDFQKGDIAEGYSVSREKKESFPLTVTSAQKNPTAFYLCASSIWGTGKDEQFFGPGTRLTVL.

This clone was observed once. V and J are TRBV25-1 and TRBJ1-2, with D possibly being TRBD1 (5 bases). The CDR3 loop spans 15 amino acids. V gave up 0 bases and J gave up 6 bases, with 14 bases separating them. CDR1 is MGHDK and CDR2 is SYGVNS in the germline V gene. The CDR3 is CASSEYRTGEHGYTF. In DNA form, the CDR3 reads TGTGCCAGCAGTGAATATAGAACGGGGGAGCATGGCTACACCTTC.

This chain connects TRBV10-2 to TRBJ2-7, with D hard to call. The germline V and J ends were trimmed by 4 bases and 3 bases, with 10 bases remaining between them. This CDR3 has 13 residues. Germline lookup yields CDR1 WSHSY and CDR2 SAAADI. This chain's CDR3 is CASSVGYFYEQYF. CDR3 nucleotide sequence: TGCGCCAGCAGTGTCGGGTACTTCTACGAGCAGTACTTC.

A word on this clone: The same CDR3 arises from other DNA sequences in this sample as well. The gene calls are TRBV19 and TRBJ2-7; 9 bases map to TRBD1. Germline V CDR1 and CDR2: LNHDA, SQIVND (reference sequence). J was trimmed by 4 bases and V by 3 bases; bases with no gene match: 1. This CDR3 spans 13 amino acids. CDR3 amino acids: CASSMTGGYEQYF. The CDR3, as DNA: TGTGCCAGTAGTATGACAGGGGGGTACGAGCAGTACTTC.